This T cell receptor (beta chain) derives from a study of spatial heterogeneity in lung cancer. Across the study: There were 72 donors, all of them untreated patients with early-stage non-small cell lung cancer. PBMC samples from follow-up, when available, were sequenced at a median of roughly two years post-resection. For the average unique TCR and UMI combination, more than 9.5 occurrences appeared in raw reads.

Study observations and caveats: Detection of ubiquitous tumor TCRs in blood was higher at resection than follow-up.

One entry per CDR3 protein, called by TCRdb with MiXCR from the 5' RACE reads. The table records 20,000 to 30,000 distinct CDR3 sequences, around 6.1% of them present only once. A note on this clonotype: Antigen: not known.

The sample's time point: blood at routine non-recurrence follow-up after resection. Unsorted whole RNA of tumor, nontumor lung or frozen PBMC was sequenced. This CDR3 region has 15 residues. Germline V gene sequence: CDR1 SGHVS, CDR2 FNYEAQ. With 3 bases removed from V and 6 bases from J, the gap between germline ends came to 15 bases. J is TRBJ2-1 and V is TRBV7-6; D may correspond to TRBD1 or TRBD2 (6 bases each). This receptor was taken from a male donor with early-stage non-small cell lung cancer. The specimen was PBMCs, collected at follow-up. In nucleotides, the CDR3 is TGTGCCAGCAGCTTGACCGGGGGCAGGTCCAATGAGCAGTTCTTC. Translating it yields CASSLTGGRSNEQFF.